This T cell receptor (beta chain) was recorded in a study of cytomegalovirus exposure and HLA in healthy donors (TCRdb year 2017). Study-level background: According to an earlier analysis of a few hundred of the donors, about 179 million T cells yielded approximately 120 million unique TCR beta sequences and about 300 Gb of sequence data. An early release that covered more than 550 HLA-typed donors contained around 300 gigabases of sequencing data and roughly 84 million unique TCR sequences. Of the roughly 400 genotyped donors, 70% to 90% were placed in the genetic ancestry cluster associated with self-reported Caucasian donors. The study was designed to test whether signatures of past pathogen exposure could be identified by cataloging public T cell receptors. The study used immunosequencing to profile the T cell repertoires of hundreds of subjects and linked those repertoires to cytomegalovirus serostatus. Besides the first cohort of 500 to 700 subjects, a separate validation cohort made up of 120 different subjects was used. To predict cytomegalovirus infection status, the study brought together high-throughput TCR immunosequencing, statistical association of individual TCRs with disease status, and machine learning. To study patterns of TCR occurrence, a later analysis re-analyzed previously published TCR beta repertoires from around 660 donors and added high-resolution HLA genotyping. Rather than drawing on any new phenotypic data, the later analysis identified candidate immune exposures from TCR beta sequences and the way those sequences occurred across donors. An earlier analysis of several hundred of the donors applied high-throughput TCR beta sequencing to assess whether each TCR beta V gene segment acted as functional or pseudogenic. Donor age, sex, ethnicity and CMV serostatus were collected together with the repertoire data. A later genetic analysis used genome-wide SNP genotypes for about three fifths of the roughly 700 donors, treating that subset as a discovery cohort. All discovery cohort repertoires had been generated using a single sequencing platform. Both class I and class II loci were covered by HLA typing, at four-digit resolution. Typing coverage varied by locus: roughly 620-640 donors for A, B, C, DRB1 and DQB1; approximately 560 for DQA1; more than 600 for DPA1; roughly 450 for DPB1. Four to six DR-DQ haplotypes were handled as single units for association and clustering because linkage in the cohort was strong. Among around 400 genotyped donors of the cohort, an average of around 240,000 unique TCR beta nucleotide sequences were sequenced per donor, approximately 20% of them non-productive.

The V end gives up 8 bases and the J end 5 bases, leaving 8 bases in the junction not matched to a gene. From the cysteine up to the phenylalanine, the CDR3 has a length of 15 residues. Only CDR3 DNA is held: 45 bases, read in frame from base 1. CDR1 is given as SEHNR and CDR2 as FQNEAQ, both from the germline V gene (reference sequence). The cohort was made up of 666 healthy bone marrow donors. Cohort members were all nominally healthy when sampled, although unrecorded immune exposures were likely present. The donor was CMV seronegative and belonged to the group of more than 300 seronegative cohort members. Each donor provided a peripheral blood sample, and peripheral blood mononuclear cells were used for TCR beta sequencing. The Qiagen DNeasy Blood Extraction Kit was used to extract genomic DNA from the blood cell samples. A word on this clone: Its binding antigen is unknown. Within one base of it there is no much larger clone, and no base qualities were kept.

The library was obtained by the immunoSEQ multiplex PCR assay. For the multiplex PCR, a mixture combining 60 forward primers for TCR Vbeta segments and 13 reverse primers for TCR Jbeta segments was used. A multiplex PCR assay on genomic DNA amplified the CDR3 region of rearranged TCR beta genes. On the Illumina HiSeq System, the amplified TCR beta libraries were sequenced as 87-base-pair reads. On the authors' methods: A later analysis tallied 80 million to 95 million unique TCR beta chains across the 600 to 700 repertoires, and approximately 11 million of those chains were shared by two or more donors. Raw reads were error-corrected and collapsed into unique sequences by a nearest-neighbor algorithm in which closely related sequences were merged to remove PCR and sequencing errors. To assign V, D and J gene segments, CDR3 sequences were aligned to IMGT reference sequences. Each retained sequence needed at least a six-nucleotide match to both a V gene segment and a J gene segment. A rearrangement was called productive if the CDR3 had no stop codons and remained in frame with V and J, and every other rearrangement was called non-productive. Following IMGT convention, CDR3 was defined as the stretch from the second conserved V-encoded cysteine to the conserved J-encoded phenylalanine. The earlier analysis of some 540 of the donors excluded any sequence lacking an unambiguous match to a single V gene segment. An earlier analysis of fewer than 750 of the donors called V segments functional above 56.7% productive rearrangements and segregating when the between-donor standard deviation exceeded 5%. A statistical classification framework was built to diagnose cytomegalovirus status from the catalog of TCR beta chain sequences. V and J gene assignment, in a later analysis, came from comparing TCR nucleotide sequences with IMGT/GENE-DB human TR gene sequences. A later analysis assigned CDR3 sequences and most-parsimonious VDJ recombination scenarios with the TCRdist pipeline. In a later analysis, each TCR beta chain was defined by its CDR3 amino acid sequence together with its V-gene family, and reads lacking a unique V-gene family were excluded. As a way to deal with suspected cross-contamination and a sequencing artifact, a later analysis dropped hundreds of nucleotide sequences that were highly shared and had low generation probability. For each public chain, a later analysis derived a clonal expansion index from normalized ranks of inferred template counts within each repertoire. In a later analysis, generation probabilities were computed using a VDJ recombination model fitted to out-of-frame rearrangements, and the results were checked against IGoR. Hypergeometric tests were used in a later analysis to score TCR-TCR, TCR-HLA and TCR-CMV co-occurrence, with a repertoire-size bias correction applied to the TCR pairs. In a later analysis, false discovery rates were estimated by permuting HLA or CMV assignments 20 times. In a later analysis, co-occurring TCRs were grouped using DBSCAN, with TCRdist sequence similarity added in when clustering inside HLA-allele-positive subsets. Co-occurrence clustering excluded repertoires with fewer than 30,000 or more than 120,000 public chains, plus five with anomalous nucleotide sharing. TCRdb mirrors the immuneACCESS table, restricted to in-frame sequences. Some clones are absent from its copies; in checked studies, under half trace to an unresolved V gene, and the reason for the others is unknown. V, J and clone size were drawn from that table, and D and trimming were deduced from the DNA. Across this sample there are 33,000 or so clones, with 90% to 95% seen only once. 2.7% of the sample goes to the ten largest clones.

Study-wide conclusions, independent of this receptor: Three of the identified cytomegalovirus-associated TCR beta chains were confirmed in vitro to be specific for cytomegalovirus antigens. In an earlier analysis of about 600 of the donors, most TCR beta V segments appeared in productive rearrangements about 87% or about 30% of the time, broadly matching IMGT annotations. Cytomegalovirus status was reported to be diagnosed by the classifier with high specificity and sensitivity in both the original and validation cohorts. The study listed over 150 TCR beta chains as associated with cytomegalovirus. A further reported finding was that TCR beta sequences accurately predicted the HLA-A and HLA-B alleles for most subjects in the first cohort. Most TCR sequences were seen in very few donors, while some public TCRs were found in many individuals. The authors suggested that the approach could potentially be generalized to other disease states and immunological phenotypes. According to a later genetic analysis, donors in an Asian-associated ancestry cluster had fewer N-insertions in productive TCRs than the approximately 710-donor mean. The sequencing pipeline was judged likely to have produced a cluster of highly shared sequence variants as a technical artifact. HLA typing was unavailable for some donors at each locus, so association tests used only the typed subset. Several of the top co-occurrence clusters appeared to be linked to parvovirus B19, influenza, CMV and Epstein-Barr virus, according to a later analysis. Specific HLA alleles were associated with around 18,000 TCR beta sequences at a false discovery rate of 0.05 in a later analysis. In a later analysis, HLA-associated TCR beta chains were found to be more clonally expanded and to have lower generation probabilities than equally common non-associated chains. Strong co-occurrence of HLA alleles, especially DR and DQ, made assigning TCR associations to individual alleles difficult. Correlated functional status among segregating V segments might be attributable to linkage disequilibrium, but an unknown experimental factor could not be ruled out. The earlier analysis of 587 of the donors excluded some 15 rarely observed V segments, including chromosome 9 orphons, because counts were too low. In a later analysis, TCR association rates were found to vary across HLA loci, with the most associated TCRs seen for DRB1 alleles and the fewest for HLA-C alleles. According to a later analysis, most CMV-associated TCR beta chains appeared to be HLA-restricted, and the HLA associations seemed to be driven largely by CMV exposure. Only TCR beta chains were sequenced in this cohort, and the absence of alpha or paired-chain data limited detectable features. Some IMGT-functional V segments, including TRBV6-2 and TRBV6-3, could not be told apart with the 87-base-pair reads, so those segments were excluded. A later genetic analysis associated a missense DCLRE1C variant with V-gene and J-gene trimming of TCR beta chains, and an independent cohort replicated the association. Roughly uniform sequencing depth across donors was assumed in presence/absence analyses, although this assumption may not hold. For the cohort, immune exposure information was limited to CMV serostatus.

The chain is encoded by TRBV7-9 joined to TRBJ2-5, with 13 junctional bases fitting TRBD2. Material for sequencing was PBMCs. This TCR was sampled from a woman aged 18-29 years in good health and CMV-seronegative. The nucleotide sequence is given as TGTGCCAGCGTTGAGGGGACTAGCGGGAAGGAGACCCAGTACTTC. Its protein product is CASVEGTSGKETQYF.